This T cell receptor beta chain was recovered during a study of cytomegalovirus exposure and HLA in healthy donors. Overall study context: Unique TCR beta sequences numbering approximately 120 million came from around 180 million T cells in an earlier analysis.

Worth noting for this clone: Antigen unknown.

The PCR made use of 60 Vbeta and 13 Jbeta primers. The repertoire was sequenced with immunoSEQ multiplex PCR; TCRdb's copy has only in-frame clones and lacks some. Found here are about 120,000 clones, about four fifths of them singletons; the top ten hold 8.8%. Whole-study results and caveats: Association of a missense DCLRE1C variant with TCR beta V- and J-gene trimming was reported in a later analysis.

Nominally healthy donors were sampled, though unrecorded immune exposures were likely. Trimming took 4 bases from V and 5 from J; bases not matched to a gene: 7. The CDR3 consists of 14 residues. Germline assignment: CDR1 LGHNA and CDR2 YNFKEQ. The source material was PBMCs. This TCR was sampled from a female donor in good health and CMV-seropositive. V is TRBV4-2 and J is TRBJ1-1, with 7 bases identical to TRBD1. CDR3 DNA sequence: TGTGCCAGCAGCCCCCCCAGGGGGGCGACTGAAGCTTTCTTT. Translating gives CASSPPRGATEAFF.